Following are 9 T cell receptor beta chains from one sample sequenced in a study of cytomegalovirus exposure and HLA in healthy donors. PCR was performed using 60 Vbeta and 13 Jbeta primers. Sequenced by immunoSEQ multiplex PCR; TCRdb stores in-frame clones only, minus some. The table includes under 250,000 clones, 70% to 80% detected once. Input material: PBMCs. These receptors were obtained from a young man in good health and CMV-seronegative.

This rearrangement joins TRBV7-3 to TRBJ2-5; D is perhaps TRBD1 (7 bases). The end of the DNA is better explained by TRBJ2-7, so the J call may be wrong. CDR1 SGHTA and CDR2 FQGTGA come from the germline V gene. CDR3 length: 14 residues. The CDR3 DNA reads as TGTGCCAGCAGCCTTAGCCAGGGGGGCTACGAGCAGTACTTC. Protein product: CASSLSQGGYEQYF.

There are a few counts of this clone. Here the CDR3 reads CAISASNEKLFF. The CDR3 nucleotides read TGTGCCATCAGTGCCAGTAATGAAAAACTGTTTTTT. The rearrangement uses TRBV10-3 and TRBJ1-4; D unresolved. Germline loops: CDR1 ENHRY, CDR2 SYGVKD. CDR3 length: 12 residues. Trimming removed 4 bases at V and 4 bases at J, with 4 bases between.

The V gene is TRBV4-2, the J gene TRBJ2-5, with D possibly being TRBD1 (6 bases). Germline CDR1 LGHNA, CDR2 YNFKEQ. There are 14 residues in the CDR3. The V gene lost 0 bases and the J gene lost 3 bases, with 8 bases spanning the gap. CDR3 sequence: CASSQDRGEETQYF. The CDR3 nucleotides read TGTGCCAGCAGCCAAGACAGGGGAGAAGAGACCCAGTACTTC.

The V call is TRBV4-2, the J call TRBJ1-2, with D unresolved. V was clipped by 1 base and J by 4 bases, with 10 bases between them. The CDR3 sequence is 14 residues long. The germline gives CDR1 LGHNA, CDR2 YNFKEQ. CDR3 sequence: CASSQVLSTYGYTF. The CDR3 coding sequence is TGTGCCAGCAGCCAAGTTCTGAGTACCTATGGCTACACCTTC.

J is TRBJ1-1 and V is TRBV11-1, with 8 bases identical to TRBD1. There are 15 residues in the CDR3. Looked up from germline, CDR1 is SGHAT and CDR2 is FQDESV (reference sequence). After removal of 5 bases from V and 2 bases from J, the junction contained 7 bases not matched to a gene. The CDR3, as DNA: TGTGCCAGCAGCCCCCCGACAGGGGTAAACACTGAAGCTTTCTTT. Translating gives CASSPPTGVNTEAFF.

About this clone itself: The sample contains more than one DNA sequence encoding this CDR3. This chain joins TRBV13 and TRBJ2-2; 7 bases agree with TRBD2. V trimming: 8 bases; J trimming: 1 base; junction bases outside the gene matches: 7. This CDR3 spans 15 amino acids. From germline, CDR1 is PRHDT and CDR2 FYEKMQ (reference sequence). The CDR3 DNA follows: TGTGCCAGCCGGTCGGCTAGCGGGAACACCGGGGAGCTGTTTTTT. Translation: CASRSASGNTGELFF. Using reference TRBV13 and TRBJ2-2 for the parts outside the CDR3, the full variable domain is AAGVIQSPRHLIKEKRETATLKCYPIPRHDTVYWYQQGPGQDPQFLISFYEKMQSDKGSIPDRFSAQQFSDYHSELNMSSLELGDSALYFCASRSASGNTGELFFGEGSRLTVL.

V gene TRBV7-2 combines with J gene TRBJ1-2, with TRBD1 matching 8 bases. CDR3 length: 14 residues. The V and J ends lost 5 bases and 3 bases, in that order; junction bases with no gene match: 5. CDR1 and CDR2 from the germline V gene are SGHTA and FQGNSA. CDR3 residues: CASSDRGPYYGYTF. The DNA of the CDR3 is TGTGCCAGCAGCGACAGGGGACCCTACTATGGCTACACCTTC.

The chain recombines TRBV6-1 with TRBJ2-7; 10 positions match TRBD1. Germline values: CDR1 MNHNS, CDR2 SASEGT. The CDR3 consists of 14 residues. The V and J ends lost 11 bases and 4 bases, in that order; junction bases with no gene match: 11. The CDR3 DNA reads as TGTGCCTTAAACCGGGACAGGGGCCGGTACGAGCAGTACTTC. Translated, it gives CALNRDRGRYEQYF.

The V and J genes are TRBV29-1 and TRBJ2-7; D perhaps matches TRBD1 (5 bases). Trimming took 5 bases from V and 6 from J, leaving 20 bases between them. Germline V gives CDR1 SQVTM, CDR2 ANQGSEA. This CDR3 contains 14 residues. CDR3 residues: CSVIAGLVRGEQYF. Here the CDR3 DNA reads TGCAGCGTTATAGCAGGGTTAGTTCGCGGCGAGCAGTACTTC.